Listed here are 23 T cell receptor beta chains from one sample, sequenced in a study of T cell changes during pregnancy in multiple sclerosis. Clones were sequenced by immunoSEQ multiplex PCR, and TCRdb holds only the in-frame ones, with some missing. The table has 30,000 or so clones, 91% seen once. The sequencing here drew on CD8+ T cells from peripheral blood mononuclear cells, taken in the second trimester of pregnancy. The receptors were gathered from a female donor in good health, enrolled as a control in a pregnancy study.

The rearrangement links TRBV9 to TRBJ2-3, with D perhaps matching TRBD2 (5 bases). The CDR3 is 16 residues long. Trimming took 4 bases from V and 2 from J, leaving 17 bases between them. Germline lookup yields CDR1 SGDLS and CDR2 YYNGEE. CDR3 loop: CASSPRASHDTDTQYF. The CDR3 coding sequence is TGTGCCAGCAGCCCCCGGGCTAGCCACGACACAGATACGCAGTATTTT.

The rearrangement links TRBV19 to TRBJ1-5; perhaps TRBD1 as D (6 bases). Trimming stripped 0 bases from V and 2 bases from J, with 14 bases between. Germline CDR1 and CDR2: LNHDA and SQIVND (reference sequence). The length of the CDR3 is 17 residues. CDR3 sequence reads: CASSIDQARQGNQPQHF. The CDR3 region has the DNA TGTGCCAGTAGTATAGACCAGGCCCGACAGGGCAATCAGCCCCAGCATTTT.

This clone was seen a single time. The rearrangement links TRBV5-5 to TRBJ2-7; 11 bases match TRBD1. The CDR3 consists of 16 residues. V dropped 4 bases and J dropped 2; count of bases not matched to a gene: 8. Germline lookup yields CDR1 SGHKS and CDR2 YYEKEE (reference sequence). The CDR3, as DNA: TGTGCCAGCAGCCCTCGGGGACAGGGGGACCCCTACGAGCAGTACTTC. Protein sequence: CASSPRGQGDPYEQYF.

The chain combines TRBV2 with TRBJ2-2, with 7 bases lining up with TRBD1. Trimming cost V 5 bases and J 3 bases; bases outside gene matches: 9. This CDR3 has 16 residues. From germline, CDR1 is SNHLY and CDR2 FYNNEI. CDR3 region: CASSFYSGTDTGELFF. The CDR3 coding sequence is TGTGCCAGCAGTTTCTATTCCGGGACAGACACCGGGGAGCTGTTTTTT.

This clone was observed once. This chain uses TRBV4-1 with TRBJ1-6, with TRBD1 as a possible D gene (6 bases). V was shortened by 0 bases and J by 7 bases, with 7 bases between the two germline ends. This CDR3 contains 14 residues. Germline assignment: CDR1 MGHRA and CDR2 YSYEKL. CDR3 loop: CASSQDQGNSPLHF. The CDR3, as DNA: TGCGCCAGCAGCCAAGATCAGGGGAATTCACCCCTCCACTTT.

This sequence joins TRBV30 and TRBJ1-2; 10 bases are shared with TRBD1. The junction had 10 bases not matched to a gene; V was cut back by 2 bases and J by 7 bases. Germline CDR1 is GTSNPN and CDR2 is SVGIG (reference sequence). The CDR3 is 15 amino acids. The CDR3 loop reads CAWSLKTGGSVGYTF. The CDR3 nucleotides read TGTGCCTGGAGTCTTAAGACAGGGGGCTCGGTTGGCTACACCTTC.

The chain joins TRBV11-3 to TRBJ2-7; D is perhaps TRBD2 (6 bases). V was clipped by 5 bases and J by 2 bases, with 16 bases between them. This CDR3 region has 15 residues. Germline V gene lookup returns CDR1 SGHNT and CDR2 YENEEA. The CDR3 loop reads CASSTPGTRAYEQYF. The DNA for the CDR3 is TGTGCCAGCAGCACCCCCGGGACTCGAGCCTACGAGCAGTACTTC.

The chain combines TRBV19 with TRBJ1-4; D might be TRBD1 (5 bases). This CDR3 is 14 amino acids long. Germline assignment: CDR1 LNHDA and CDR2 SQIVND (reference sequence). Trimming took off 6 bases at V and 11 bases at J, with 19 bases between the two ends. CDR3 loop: CASRTDSPEGKLFF. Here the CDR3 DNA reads TGTGCCAGTAGAACTGACTCCCCGGAGGGGAAACTGTTTTTT.

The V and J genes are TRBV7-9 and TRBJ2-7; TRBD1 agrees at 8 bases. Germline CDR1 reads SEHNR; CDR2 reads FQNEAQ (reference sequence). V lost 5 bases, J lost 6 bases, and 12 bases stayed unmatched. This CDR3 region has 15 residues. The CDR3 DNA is TGTGCCAGCAGCCCCCCGACAGGGGAATGGGGCGAGCAGTACTTC. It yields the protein CASSPPTGEWGEQYF.

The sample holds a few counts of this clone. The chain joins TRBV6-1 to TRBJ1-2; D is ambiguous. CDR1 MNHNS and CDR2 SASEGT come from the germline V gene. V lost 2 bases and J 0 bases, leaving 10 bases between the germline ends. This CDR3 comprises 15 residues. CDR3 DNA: TGTGCCAGCAGTGAAACCTGGTCAGCTAACTATGGCTACACCTTC. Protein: CASSETWSANYGYTF.

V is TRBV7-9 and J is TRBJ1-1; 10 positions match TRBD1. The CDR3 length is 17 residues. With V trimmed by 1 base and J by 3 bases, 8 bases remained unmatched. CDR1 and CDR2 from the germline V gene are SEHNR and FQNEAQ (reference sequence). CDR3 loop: CASSLGGTGEVDTEAFF. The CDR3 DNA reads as TGTGCCAGCAGCTTAGGTGGGACAGGGGAGGTTGACACTGAAGCTTTCTTT.

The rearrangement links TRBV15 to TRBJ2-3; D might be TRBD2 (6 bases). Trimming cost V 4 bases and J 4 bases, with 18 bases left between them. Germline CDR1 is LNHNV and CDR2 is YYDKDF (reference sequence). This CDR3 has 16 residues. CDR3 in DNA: TGTGCCACCAGCATCCAGCGGGCTAGCAGCCCAGATACGCAGTATTTT. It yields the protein CATSIQRASSPDTQYF.

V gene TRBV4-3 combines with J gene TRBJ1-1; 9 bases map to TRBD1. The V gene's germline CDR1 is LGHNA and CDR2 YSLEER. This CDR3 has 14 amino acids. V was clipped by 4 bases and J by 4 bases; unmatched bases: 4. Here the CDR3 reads CASSLDRGVTEAFF. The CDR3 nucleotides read TGCGCCAGCAGCCTCGACAGGGGGGTCACTGAAGCTTTCTTT.

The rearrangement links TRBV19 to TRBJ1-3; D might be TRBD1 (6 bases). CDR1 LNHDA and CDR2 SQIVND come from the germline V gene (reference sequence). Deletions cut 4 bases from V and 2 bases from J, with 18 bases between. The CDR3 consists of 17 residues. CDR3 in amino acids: CASSTIGQLKTGNTIYF. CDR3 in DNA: TGTGCCAGTAGTACCATAGGACAGCTTAAAACTGGAAACACCATATATTTT.

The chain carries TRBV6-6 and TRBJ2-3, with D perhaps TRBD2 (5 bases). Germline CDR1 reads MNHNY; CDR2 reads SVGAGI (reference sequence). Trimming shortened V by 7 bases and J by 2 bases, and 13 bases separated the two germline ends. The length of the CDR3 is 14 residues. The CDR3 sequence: CASTLLEATDTQYF. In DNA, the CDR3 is TGTGCCAGCACTCTACTAGAGGCCACAGATACGCAGTATTTT.

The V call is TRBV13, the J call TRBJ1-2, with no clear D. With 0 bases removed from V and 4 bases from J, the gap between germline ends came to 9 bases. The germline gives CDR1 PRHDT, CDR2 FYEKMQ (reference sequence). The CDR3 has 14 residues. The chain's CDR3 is CASSLGRDFYGYTF. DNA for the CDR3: TGTGCCAGCAGCTTAGGGAGGGATTTCTATGGCTACACCTTC.

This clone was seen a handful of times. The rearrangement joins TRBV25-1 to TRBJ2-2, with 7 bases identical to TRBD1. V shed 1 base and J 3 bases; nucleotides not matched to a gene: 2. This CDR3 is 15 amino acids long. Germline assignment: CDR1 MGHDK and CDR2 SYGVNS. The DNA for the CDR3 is TGTGCCAGCAGTGAATCCGACAGGGACACCGGGGAGCTGTTTTTT. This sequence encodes CASSESDRDTGELFF.

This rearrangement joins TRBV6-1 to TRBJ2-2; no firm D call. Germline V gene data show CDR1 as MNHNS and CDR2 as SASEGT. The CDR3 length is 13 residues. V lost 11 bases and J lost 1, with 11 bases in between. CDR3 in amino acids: CAVLPLNTGELFF. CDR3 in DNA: TGTGCCGTACTCCCCCTGAACACCGGGGAGCTGTTTTTT.

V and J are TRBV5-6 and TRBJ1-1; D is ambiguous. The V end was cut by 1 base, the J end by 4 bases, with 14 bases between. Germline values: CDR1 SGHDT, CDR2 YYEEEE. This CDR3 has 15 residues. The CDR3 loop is CASSLSTTYSTEAFF. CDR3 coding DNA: TGTGCCAGCAGCTTGAGCACGACCTACAGCACTGAAGCTTTCTTT.

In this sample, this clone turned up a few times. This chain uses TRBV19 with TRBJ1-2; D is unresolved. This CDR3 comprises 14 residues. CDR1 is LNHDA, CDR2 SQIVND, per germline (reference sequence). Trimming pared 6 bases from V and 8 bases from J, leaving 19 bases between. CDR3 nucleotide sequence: TGTGCCAGTAGAACCTGGCCGGGAGAGGTCGGCTACACCTTC. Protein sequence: CASRTWPGEVGYTF.

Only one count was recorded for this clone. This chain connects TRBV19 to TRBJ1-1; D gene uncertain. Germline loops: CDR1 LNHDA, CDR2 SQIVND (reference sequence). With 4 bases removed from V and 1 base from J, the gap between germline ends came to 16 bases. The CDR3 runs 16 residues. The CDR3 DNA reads TGTGCCAGTAGTAGACTACGGGAGGATTCGAACACTGAAGCTTTCTTT. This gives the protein CASSRLREDSNTEAFF.

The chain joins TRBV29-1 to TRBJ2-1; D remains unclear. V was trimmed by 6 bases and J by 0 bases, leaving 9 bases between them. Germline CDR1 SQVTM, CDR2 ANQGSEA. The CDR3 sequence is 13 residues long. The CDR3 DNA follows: TGCAGCGTGCGGCAGCCCTCCTACAATGAGCAGTTCTTC. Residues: CSVRQPSYNEQFF.

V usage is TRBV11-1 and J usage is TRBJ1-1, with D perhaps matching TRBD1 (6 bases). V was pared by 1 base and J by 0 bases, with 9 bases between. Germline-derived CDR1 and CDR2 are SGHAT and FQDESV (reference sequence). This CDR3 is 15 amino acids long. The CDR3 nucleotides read TGTGCCAGCAGCTTAGTGGGGGCGGTGAACACTGAAGCTTTCTTT. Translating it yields CASSLVGAVNTEAFF.